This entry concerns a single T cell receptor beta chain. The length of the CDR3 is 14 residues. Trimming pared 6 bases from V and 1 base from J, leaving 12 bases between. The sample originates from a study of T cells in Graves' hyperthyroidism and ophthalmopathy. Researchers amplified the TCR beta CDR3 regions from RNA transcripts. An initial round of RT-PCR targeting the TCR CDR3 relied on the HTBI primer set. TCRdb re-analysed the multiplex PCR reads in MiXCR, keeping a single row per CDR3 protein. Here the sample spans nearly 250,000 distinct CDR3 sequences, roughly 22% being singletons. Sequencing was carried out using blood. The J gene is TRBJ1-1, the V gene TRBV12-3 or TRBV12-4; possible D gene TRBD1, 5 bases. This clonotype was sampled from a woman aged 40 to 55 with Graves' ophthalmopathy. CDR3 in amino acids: CASRKGPPNTEAFF. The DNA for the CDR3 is TGTGCCAGCAGGAAGGGACCGCCGAACACTGAAGCTTTCTTT.